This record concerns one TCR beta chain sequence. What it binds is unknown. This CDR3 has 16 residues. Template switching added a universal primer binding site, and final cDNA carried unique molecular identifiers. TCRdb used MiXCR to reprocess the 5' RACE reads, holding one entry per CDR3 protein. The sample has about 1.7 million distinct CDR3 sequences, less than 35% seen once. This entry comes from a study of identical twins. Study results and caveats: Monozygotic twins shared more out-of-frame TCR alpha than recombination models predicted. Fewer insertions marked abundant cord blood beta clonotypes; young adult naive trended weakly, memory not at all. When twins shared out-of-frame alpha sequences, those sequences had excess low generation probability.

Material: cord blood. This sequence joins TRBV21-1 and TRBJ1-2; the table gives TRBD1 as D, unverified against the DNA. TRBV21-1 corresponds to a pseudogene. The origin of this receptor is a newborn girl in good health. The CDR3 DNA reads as TGTGCCAGCACCCAGGGGGTCAGGAACCGTTATGCGGGCTACACCTTC. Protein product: CASTQGVRNRYAGYTF.